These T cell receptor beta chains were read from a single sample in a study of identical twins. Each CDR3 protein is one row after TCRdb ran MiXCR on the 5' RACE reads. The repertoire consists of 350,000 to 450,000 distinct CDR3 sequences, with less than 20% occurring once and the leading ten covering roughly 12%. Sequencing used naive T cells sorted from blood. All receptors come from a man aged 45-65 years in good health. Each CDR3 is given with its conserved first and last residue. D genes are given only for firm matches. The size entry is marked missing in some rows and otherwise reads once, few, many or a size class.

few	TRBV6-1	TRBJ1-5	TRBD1	CASKGASGTSRFQPQHF	TGTGCCAGCAAGGGGGCAAGCGGGACAAGTCGATTCCAGCCCCAGCATTTT
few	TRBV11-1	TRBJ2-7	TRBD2	CASTGTSGSERLPHSEQYF	TGTGCCAGCACAGGGACTAGCGGGAGCGAGCGGCTCCCCCACAGCGAGCAGTACTTC
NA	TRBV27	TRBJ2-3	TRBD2	CASNYWGGSTDTQYF	TGTGCCAGCAACTACTGGGGGGGTTCCACAGATACGCAGTATTTT
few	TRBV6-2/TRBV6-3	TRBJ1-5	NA	CASSYPGVSNQPQHF	TGTGCCAGCAGTTACCCAGGGGTAAGCAATCAGCCCCAGCATTTT
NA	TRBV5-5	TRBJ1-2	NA	CASSLEADNYGYTF	TGTGCCAGCAGCTTGGAAGCAGATAACTATGGCTACACCTTC
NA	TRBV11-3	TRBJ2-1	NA	CASSGPSRDEQFF	TGTGCCAGCTCTGGGCCTAGCCGCGATGAGCAGTTCTTC
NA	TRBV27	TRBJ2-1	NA	CASSFRRISSYNEQFF	TGTGCCAGCAGTTTTCGACGCATAAGCTCCTACAATGAGCAGTTCTTC
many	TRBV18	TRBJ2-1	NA	CASSPLPGEGNEQFF	TGTGCCAGCTCACCTCTACCGGGAGAGGGCAATGAGCAGTTCTTC
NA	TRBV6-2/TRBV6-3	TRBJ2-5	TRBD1	CASRPDRGIRETQYF	TGTGCCAGCAGGCCGGACAGGGGGATTCGAGAGACCCAGTACTTC
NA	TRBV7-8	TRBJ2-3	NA	CASSLAAMSRGTDTQYF	TGTGCCAGCAGCTTAGCAGCGATGTCTAGAGGGACAGATACGCAGTATTTT
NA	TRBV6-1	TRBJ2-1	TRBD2	CASSIHPWASGGNNEQFF	TGTGCCAGCAGTATCCACCCCTGGGCTAGCGGGGGGAACAATGAGCAGTTCTTC
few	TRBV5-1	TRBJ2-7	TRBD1	CASSYGTGIYEQYF	TGCGCCAGCAGCTACGGGACAGGGATCTACGAGCAGTACTTC
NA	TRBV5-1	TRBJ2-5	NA	CASSLANGGQETQYF	TGCGCCAGCAGCTTGGCCAATGGGGGTCAAGAGACCCAGTACTTC
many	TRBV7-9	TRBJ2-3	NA	CASSLAVGATDTQYF	TGTGCCAGCAGCTTAGCTGTGGGAGCAACAGATACGCAGTATTTT
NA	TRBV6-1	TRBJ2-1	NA	CASRKQGSYNEQFF	TGTGCCAGCAGAAAACAGGGTTCCTACAATGAGCAGTTCTTC
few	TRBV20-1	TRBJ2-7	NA	CSAGDGRREQYF	TGCAGTGCGGGGGACGGTCGTCGCGAGCAGTACTTC
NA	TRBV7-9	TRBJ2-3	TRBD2	CASSLGVAGGRDTQYF	TGTGCCAGCAGCTTAGGCGTCGCGGGGGGTCGGGATACGCAGTATTTT
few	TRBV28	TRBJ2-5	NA	CASTPPEGGYQETQYF	TGTGCCAGCACTCCTCCGGAGGGCGGGTACCAAGAGACCCAGTACTTC
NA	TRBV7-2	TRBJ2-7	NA	CASSSDSRTRYEQYF	TGTGCCAGCAGCTCCGACAGCCGTACTCGTTACGAGCAGTACTTC
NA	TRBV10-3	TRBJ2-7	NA	CAISPTPSSYEQYF	TGTGCCATTTCCCCGACCCCTAGCTCCTACGAGCAGTACTTC
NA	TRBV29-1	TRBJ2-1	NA	CSVWGALQSEQFF	TGCAGCGTTTGGGGGGCCCTTCAAAGTGAGCAGTTCTTC
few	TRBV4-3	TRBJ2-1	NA	CASSQENGGYNEQFF	TGCGCCAGCAGCCAAGAAAACGGGGGTTACAATGAGCAGTTCTTC
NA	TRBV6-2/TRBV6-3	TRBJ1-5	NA	CASNDRTAQPQHF	TGTGCCAGCAACGACAGGACAGCCCAGCCCCAGCATTTT
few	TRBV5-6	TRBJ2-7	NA	CASSLENGQATSWEQYF	TGTGCCAGCAGCTTGGAAAACGGGCAGGCCACGTCTTGGGAGCAGTACTTC
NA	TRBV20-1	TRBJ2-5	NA	CSAIRQASQETQYF	TGCAGTGCTATCAGACAGGCCTCCCAAGAGACCCAGTACTTC
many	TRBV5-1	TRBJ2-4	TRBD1	CASSLRGQGYENIQYF	TGCGCCAGCAGCTTGCGGGGACAGGGGTATGAAAACATTCAGTACTTC
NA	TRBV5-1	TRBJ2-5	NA	CASSSLTPQETQYF	TGCGCCAGCAGCTCGCTAACCCCCCAAGAGACCCAGTACTTC
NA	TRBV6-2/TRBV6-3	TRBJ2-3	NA	CASSYQASATDTQYF	TGTGCCAGCAGTTACCAGGCTAGCGCCACAGATACGCAGTATTTT
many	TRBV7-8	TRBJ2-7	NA	CASSLDRREQYF	TGTGCCAGCAGCTTAGATAGGAGGGAGCAGTACTTC
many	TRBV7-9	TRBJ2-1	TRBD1	CASSLAPGQVGDEQFF	TGTGCCAGCAGCTTAGCTCCGGGACAGGTGGGAGATGAGCAGTTCTTC
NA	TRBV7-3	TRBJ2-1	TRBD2	CASSNHRTSGEQFF	TGTGCCAGCAGCAACCACAGGACTAGCGGTGAGCAGTTCTTC
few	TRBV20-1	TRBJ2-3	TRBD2	CSARVLAGETDTQYF	TGCAGTGCTAGGGTCCTAGCGGGGGAGACAGATACGCAGTATTTT
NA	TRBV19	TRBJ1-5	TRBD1	CASSIGDRVFNQPQHF	TGTGCCAGTAGTATCGGGGACAGGGTATTCAATCAGCCCCAGCATTTT
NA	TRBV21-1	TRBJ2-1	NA	CASSSSRCGACNGQFF	TGTGCCAGCAGCTCTTCCCGTTGTGGGGCATGCAATGGGCAGTTCTTC
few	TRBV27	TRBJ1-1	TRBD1	CASRGTGVDTEAFF	TGTGCCAGCAGAGGGACAGGGGTTGACACTGAAGCTTTCTTT
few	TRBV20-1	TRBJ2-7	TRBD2	CSARPGTSGGSEQYF	TGCAGTGCTAGACCCGGGACTAGCGGGGGTTCCGAGCAGTACTTC
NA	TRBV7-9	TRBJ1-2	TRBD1	CASSYGQGWDGYTF	TGTGCCAGCAGCTATGGACAGGGATGGGATGGCTACACCTTC
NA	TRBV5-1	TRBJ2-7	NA	CASSLGGVDSYEQYF	TGCGCCAGCAGCTTGGGAGGGGTTGACTCCTACGAGCAGTACTTC
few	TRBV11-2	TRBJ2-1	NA	CASSFRGSGEQFF	TGTGCCAGCAGCTTCAGGGGTAGTGGTGAGCAGTTCTTC
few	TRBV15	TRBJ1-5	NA	CATSRDLAYNQPQHF	TGTGCCACCAGCAGAGATTTGGCTTACAATCAGCCCCAGCATTTT
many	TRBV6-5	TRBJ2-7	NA	CASSSLGQRTYEQYF	TGTGCCAGCAGTTCCCTTGGACAGAGAACCTACGAGCAGTACTTC
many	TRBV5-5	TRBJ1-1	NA	CASSFGTAGTEAFF	TGTGCCAGCAGCTTCGGGACGGCGGGCACTGAAGCTTTCTTT
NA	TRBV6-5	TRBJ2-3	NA	CASSYRRAGDTQYF	TGTGCCAGCAGTTATAGGAGGGCAGGGGATACGCAGTATTTT
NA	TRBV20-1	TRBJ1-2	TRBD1	CSAGGRGRNNGYTF	TGCAGTGCCGGTGGAAGGGGGCGCAATAATGGCTACACCTTC
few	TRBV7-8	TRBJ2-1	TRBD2	CASSLEGLLAGRYNEQFF	TGTGCCAGCAGCTTAGAGGGGCTACTAGCGGGAAGATACAATGAGCAGTTCTTC
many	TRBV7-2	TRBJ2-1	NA	CASSLDLHNEQFF	TGTGCCAGCAGCTTAGATCTCCACAATGAGCAGTTCTTC
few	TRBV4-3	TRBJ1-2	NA	CASSQEMGLYGYTF	TGCGCCAGCAGCCAAGAGATGGGTCTCTATGGCTACACCTTC
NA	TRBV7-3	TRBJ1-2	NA	CASSLTVGGLGGYTF	TGTGCCAGCAGCTTAACTGTGGGGGGACTGGGAGGCTACACCTTC
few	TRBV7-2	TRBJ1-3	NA	CASSYLLNSGNTIYF	TGTGCCAGCAGCTACCTACTCAACTCTGGAAACACCATATATTTT
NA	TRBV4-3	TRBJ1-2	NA	CASSQEIGQYGYTF	TGCGCCAGCAGCCAAGAAATTGGGCAGTATGGCTACACCTTC
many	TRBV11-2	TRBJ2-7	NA	CASSLDRAGAGEQYF	TGTGCCAGCAGCTTAGATCGAGCAGGGGCGGGCGAGCAGTACTTC
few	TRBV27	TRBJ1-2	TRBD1	CASSLRGQYYGYTF	TGTGCCAGCAGTTTAAGGGGACAGTATTATGGCTACACCTTC
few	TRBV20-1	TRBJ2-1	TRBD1	CSARVPNDRGDEQFF	TGCAGTGCTAGAGTTCCGAACGACAGGGGGGATGAGCAGTTCTTC
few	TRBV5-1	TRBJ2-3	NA	CASSWSGGDDTQYF	TGCGCCAGCAGCTGGAGTGGGGGTGACGATACGCAGTATTTT
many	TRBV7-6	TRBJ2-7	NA	CASSSATGTTYEQYF	TGTGCCAGCAGCTCTGCTACAGGGACGACCTACGAGCAGTACTTC